This TCR beta chain was found in a study of Ad26.COV2.S vaccination and SARS-CoV-2 variants. The study, taken as a whole, reports: Vaccine and placebo recipients had similar non-spike TCR breadth. In TCR breadth and depth analyses, total T cell responses may have been underestimated.

V dropped 5 bases and J dropped 7; count of bases not matched to a gene: 7. Germline assignment: CDR1 LGHNT and CDR2 FRNRAP. This CDR3 region has 16 residues. Documented treatment: over 15 received Ad26.COV2.S at low or high dose, single or two shots; a few received placebo; per-sample allocation not given. At day 63 after the first vaccine or placebo injection, samples were drawn. Based in Boston, the donor was an adult of 18-55 years. The administered vaccine (an Ad26 vector) expressed Wuhan-strain SARS-CoV-2 spike. Profiled with immunoSEQ multiplex PCR; TCRdb holds only in-frame clones, not every one. The data hold 200,000 to 300,000 clones, with 88% observed a single time. A remark on this clone: Its antigen is unidentified.

This clonotype was sampled from a person between 18 and 59 years old who received the Ad26.COV2.S COVID-19 vaccine or a placebo. The input for sequencing was peripheral blood, taken in a trial of Ad26.COV2.S vaccine versus placebo. This chain connects TRBV12-5 to TRBJ2-1; 14 bases map to TRBD2. This chain's CDR3 is CASGPGLAGATNEQFF. The DNA of the CDR3 is TGTGCTAGTGGTCCGGGACTAGCGGGAGCGACGAATGAGCAGTTCTTC.